These 18 T cell receptor beta chains were all obtained from the same sample, sequenced in a study of cytomegalovirus exposure and HLA in healthy donors. The PCR was carried out with 60 Vbeta primers and 13 Jbeta primers. Sequencing used immunoSEQ multiplex PCR; TCRdb keeps in-frame clones, though not all of them. The sample carries roughly 140,000 clones, roughly 77% recorded once. Sequencing input: PBMCs. These receptors were obtained from a human donor in good health.

The CDR3 here is CASSLRSGSPIDTQYF. The CDR3 DNA sequence: TGTGCCAGCAGCTTGAGGTCGGGGTCTCCGATAGATACGCAGTATTTT. The rearrangement links TRBV5-4 to TRBJ2-3; D might be TRBD2 (5 bases). The CDR3 contains 16 residues. Trimming left V 1 base short and J 5 bases short, with 17 bases between. The germline CDR1 and CDR2 sequences are SGHNT and YYREEE (reference sequence).

The J gene is TRBJ2-1, the V gene TRBV7-3; D unresolved. CDR1 and CDR2 (germline): SGHTA, FQGTGA. This CDR3 has 14 residues. Trimming left V 1 base short and J 5 bases short, with 9 bases between. The CDR3 loop reads CASSLIGGHNEQFF. The CDR3 bases are TGTGCCAGCAGCTTAATTGGTGGCCACAATGAGCAGTTCTTC. The full variable domain, in which reference TRBV7-3 and TRBJ2-1 provide the parts outside the CDR3, is GAGVSQTPSNKVTEKGKYVELRCDPISGHTALYWYRQSLGQGPEFLIYFQGTGAADDSGLPNDRFFAVRPEGSVSTLKIQRTERGDSAVYLCASSLIGGHNEQFFGPGTRLTVL.

This clone appeared a few times. This chain links TRBV5-6 with TRBJ1-1; D gene uncertain. The V gene lost 1 base and the J gene lost 2 bases, with 6 bases spanning the gap. Germline values: CDR1 SGHDT, CDR2 YYEEEE. This CDR3 region has 13 residues. CDR3: CASSLSRNTEAFF. The CDR3 nucleotides read TGTGCCAGCAGCTTGTCCAGAAACACTGAAGCTTTCTTT.

The chain links TRBV15 to TRBJ2-7; maybe TRBD2 (5 bases). The germline gives CDR1 LNHNV, CDR2 YYDKDF (reference sequence). The CDR3 runs 15 residues. Trimming shortened V by 0 bases and J by 0 bases, and 9 bases separated the two germline ends. Written as DNA, the CDR3 is TGTGCCACCAGCAGAGATAGGGCGGGCTCCTACGAGCAGTACTTC. Translating it yields CATSRDRAGSYEQYF.

The chain is built from TRBV9 and TRBJ2-5, with 7 bases matching TRBD2. CDR1 is SGDLS, CDR2 YYNGEE, per germline. The CDR3 is made up of 14 amino acids. Germline trimming cut 0 bases from V and 3 bases from J; bases unmatched to any gene: 2. The CDR3 nucleotides are TGTGCCAGCAGCGTAGACGCGGGGGAAGAGACCCAGTACTTC. Amino acids: CASSVDAGEETQYF.

This chain uses TRBV28 with TRBJ1-1, with TRBD1 matching 8 bases. The germline CDR1 and CDR2 sequences are MDHEN and SYDVKM. The CDR3 loop spans 14 amino acids. V dropped 4 bases and J dropped 1; count of bases not matched to a gene: 2. As DNA, the CDR3 is TGTGCCAGCAGTTGGACAGGGAGGAACACTGAAGCTTTCTTT. Residues: CASSWTGRNTEAFF.

The chain combines TRBV28 with TRBJ2-4; 7 nucleotides agree with TRBD2. This CDR3 spans 16 amino acids. After removal of 2 bases from V and 1 base from J, the junction contained 5 bases not matched to a gene. The germline CDR1 and CDR2 sequences are MDHEN and SYDVKM. The CDR3 loop is CASSLHAGAAKNIQYF. The CDR3 region has the DNA TGTGCCAGCAGTTTACATGCGGGAGCTGCCAAAAACATTCAGTACTTC.

The V and J genes are TRBV5-1 and TRBJ2-3, with 14 nucleotides matching TRBD2. Germline V gene sequence: CDR1 SGHRS, CDR2 YFSETQ. V shed 4 bases, J shed 0 bases, and the junction held 4 bases outside the gene matches. The length of the CDR3 is 17 residues. The CDR3 bases are TGCGCCAGCAGCCGGACTAGCGGGGGGCGGAGCACAGATACGCAGTATTTT. This sequence encodes CASSRTSGGRSTDTQYF.

The chain combines TRBV30 with TRBJ1-1; TRBD1 matches at 8 bases. This CDR3 has 15 amino acids. The junction had 9 bases not matched to a gene; V was cut back by 2 bases and J by 4 bases. Germline V gene lookup returns CDR1 GTSNPN and CDR2 SVGIG (reference sequence). This CDR3 is CAWSFPDRVITEAFF. In DNA, the CDR3 is TGTGCCTGGAGTTTCCCGGACAGGGTGATCACTGAAGCTTTCTTT.

The rearrangement uses TRBV28 and TRBJ2-3; 8 nucleotides agree with TRBD1. Germline CDR1 reads MDHEN; CDR2 reads SYDVKM. Trimming at V came to 6 bases and at J to 2 bases, leaving 13 bases not matched to a gene. The CDR3 is made up of 17 amino acids. The CDR3 DNA sequence: TGTGCCAGCAGCTCAAACAAGGGGGGACAGGTCACAGATACGCAGTATTTT. Translating gives CASSSNKGGQVTDTQYF.

This chain connects TRBV7-3 to TRBJ2-1; 9 bases fit TRBD2. J lost 3 bases, V lost 5 bases, and 8 bases had no gene match. The CDR3 length is 16 residues. From germline, CDR1 is SGHTA and CDR2 FQGTGA. CDR3 sequence reads: CASSPVAGENYNEQFF. In DNA form, the CDR3 reads TGTGCCAGCAGCCCCGTAGCGGGAGAAAACTACAATGAGCAGTTCTTC.

V and J are TRBV19 and TRBJ1-5; D is ambiguous. Trimming stripped 1 base from V and 0 bases from J, with 7 bases between. The CDR3 is made up of 15 amino acids. Per germline, CDR1 LNHDA and CDR2 SQIVND (reference sequence). As DNA, the CDR3 is TGTGCCAGTAGTATAGTTAGAGATAGCAATCAGCCCCAGCATTTT. It encodes CASSIVRDSNQPQHF.

The rearrangement uses TRBV29-1 and TRBJ2-2, with a weak D call TRBD1 (7 bases). The CDR3 sequence is 15 residues long. CDR1 and CDR2 (germline): SQVTM, ANQGSEA. Trimming left V 2 bases short and J 3 bases short, with 13 bases between. The CDR3 DNA reads as TGCAGCGTTGAACCGCGGGACAGTTACACCGGGGAGCTGTTTTTT. Translating gives CSVEPRDSYTGELFF.

The chain recombines TRBV10-3 with TRBJ2-7, with 8 bases identical to TRBD1. The CDR3 totals 16 residues. The V gene's germline CDR1 is ENHRY and CDR2 SYGVKD. V shed 3 bases, J shed 1 base, and the junction held 8 bases outside the gene matches. The CDR3 here is CAISEVIGQGSYEQYF. CDR3 DNA: TGTGCCATCAGTGAAGTGATAGGACAGGGATCCTACGAGCAGTACTTC.

This clone was seen just once. This chain uses TRBV27 with TRBJ1-1; D uncertain. V was shortened by 7 bases and J by 1 base, with 19 bases between the two germline ends. The CDR3 loop spans 16 amino acids. CDR1 is MNHEY, CDR2 SMNVEV, per germline (reference sequence). CDR3 amino acids: CASKEHRGSGNTEAFF. The CDR3, as DNA: TGTGCCAGCAAGGAGCATCGGGGTTCGGGGAACACTGAAGCTTTCTTT.

This clone was found a few times. The chain uses TRBV6-5 and TRBJ1-1; 7 bases fit TRBD1. Germline CDR1 reads MNHEY; CDR2 reads SVGAGI. V was pared by 9 bases and J by 0 bases, with 7 bases of the junction left unmatched. CDR3 length: 14 residues. Here the CDR3 DNA reads TGTGCCAGTAGACGGGACAGCTTGAACACTGAAGCTTTCTTT. It specifies CASRRDSLNTEAFF.

The chain employs TRBV28 and TRBJ2-5, with D perhaps matching TRBD1 (6 bases). V gave up 3 bases and J gave up 1 base, with 15 bases separating them. Germline lookup yields CDR1 MDHEN and CDR2 SYDVKM. The CDR3 runs 16 residues. The CDR3 DNA reads as TGTGCCAGCAGTTTTGCACAGGGTTTGGTCCAAGAGACCCAGTACTTC. Amino acids: CASSFAQGLVQETQYF.

As DNA, the CDR3 is TGTGCCAGCAGTGCGGGGACAGGGGGGTTCACAGATACGCAGTATTTT. Translating gives CASSAGTGGFTDTQYF. The genes are TRBV6-1 and TRBJ2-3; 11 nucleotides align to TRBD1. The V and J ends lost 4 bases and 2 bases, in that order; junction bases with no gene match: 5. The CDR3 contains 16 residues. The germline gives CDR1 MNHNS, CDR2 SASEGT.